A single sample is the source of the 23 T cell receptor beta chains below, sequenced in a study of vaccination and CD4 T cells after COVID-19. An Oncomine TCR Beta short-read assay was used to sequence the DNA from cultured CD4+ T cells. TCRdb reprocessed the PCR reads with MiXCR, giving one entry per CDR3 protein. In the table there are about 7,100 distinct CDR3 sequences, approximately 70% of which are singletons. Their antigens are not known. The treatment was: approximately 9-day PBMC culture with coronavirus spike peptide pools or control peptides (ViraFEST assay). What was sequenced was CD4+ T cells from blood, cultured in vitro. All receptors come from a human donor who had recovered from COVID-19.

The V gene is TRBV20-1, the J gene TRBJ1-5; D remains unclear. This CDR3 region has 13 residues. Trimming took off 5 bases at V and 0 bases at J, with 8 bases between the two ends. Germline lookup yields CDR1 DFQATT and CDR2 SNEGSKA (reference sequence). This CDR3 is CSAANPSNQPQHF. CDR3 nucleotide sequence: TGCAGTGCTGCGAATCCTAGCAATCAGCCCCAGCATTTT.

The chain is built from TRBV12-3 or TRBV12-4 and TRBJ2-7, with TRBD1 as a possible D gene (7 bases). The ends were cut back, 3 bases at V and 5 bases at J, with 17 bases in the middle. The CDR3 is 15 amino acids. The CDR3 DNA reads as TGTGCCAGCAGTTTGTTGGAGGGGGCGCGAGACGAGCAGTACTTC. Protein product: CASSLLEGARDEQYF.

The sample holds one count of this clonotype. The chain links TRBV28 to TRBJ1-6, with 7 bases fitting TRBD1. V lost 7 bases and J lost 7; bases outside the gene matches: 10. The germline V gene has CDR1 MDHEN and CDR2 SYDVKM. The CDR3 runs 15 residues. CDR3 in amino acids: CASIITGAKNSPLHF. In nucleotides, the CDR3 is TGTGCCAGCATCATCACAGGGGCGAAGAATTCACCCCTCCACTTT. Looking up the rest from reference TRBV28 and TRBJ1-6 gives the full variable domain: DVKVTQSSRYLVKRTGEKVFLECVQDMDHENMFWYRQDPGLGLRLIYFSYDVKMKEKGDIPEGYSVSREKKERFSLILESASTNQTSMYLCASIITGAKNSPLHFGNGTRLTVT.

V is TRBV28 and J is TRBJ1-5; D unresolved. The CDR3 has 12 amino acids. V lost 6 bases to trimming and J lost 7 bases, with 10 bases between them. Germline CDR1 MDHEN, CDR2 SYDVKM. The CDR3 region has the DNA TGTGCCAGCAGCTCTCTCTACCAGCCCCAGCATTTT. Translated: CASSSLYQPQHF. Complete variable domain (other parts from reference TRBV28 and TRBJ1-5): DVKVTQSSRYLVKRTGEKVFLECVQDMDHENMFWYRQDPGLGLRLIYFSYDVKMKEKGDIPEGYSVSREKKERFSLILESASTNQTSMYLCASSSLYQPQHFGDGTRLSIL.

J is TRBJ2-7 and V is TRBV20-1; tentatively, D is TRBD2 (5 bases). CDR3 length: 14 residues. The V gene's germline CDR1 is DFQATT and CDR2 SNEGSKA (reference sequence). The V gene lost 2 bases and the J gene lost 6 bases, with 17 bases spanning the gap. CDR3 loop: CSARPTRIGSEQYF. DNA for the CDR3: TGCAGTGCTAGACCCACCCGGATAGGGAGCGAGCAGTACTTC.

This clonotype was seen a single time. The V and J genes are TRBV27 and TRBJ1-2; 8 nucleotides line up with TRBD1. This CDR3 contains 16 residues. Germline V lookup: CDR1 MNHEY, CDR2 SMNVEV (reference sequence). The V and J ends lost 5 bases and 0 bases, in that order; junction bases with no gene match: 8. The CDR3 coding sequence is TGTGCCAGCAGTCGATGGACAGGGACGGCTAACTATGGCTACACCTTC. Its protein product is CASSRWTGTANYGYTF.

This chain joins TRBV11-2 and TRBJ2-6, with D possibly called TRBD1 or TRBD2 (6 bases each). Trimming removed 1 base at V and 4 bases at J, with 14 bases between. CDR3 length: 17 amino acids. The germline CDR1 and CDR2 sequences are SGHAT and FQNNGV. The DNA for the CDR3 is TGTGCCAGCAGCTTAGGCGTGGGGGGCGGAGGGGCCAACGTCCTGACTTTC. Amino acids: CASSLGVGGGGANVLTF. The full variable domain, its missing parts supplied by reference TRBV11-2 and TRBJ2-6, is EAGVAQSPRYKIIEKRQSVAFWCNPISGHATLYWYQQILGQGPKLLIQFQNNGVVDDSQLPKDRFSAERLKGVDSTLKIQPAKLEDSAVYLCASSLGVGGGGANVLTFGAGSRLTVL.

The V gene is TRBV27, the J gene TRBJ2-7, with 12 bases that match TRBD2. Trimming cost V 8 bases and J 3 bases; bases outside gene matches: 8. CDR1 is MNHEY and CDR2 is SMNVEV in the germline V gene (reference sequence). The CDR3 has 15 residues. In DNA form, the CDR3 reads TGTGCCAGCCGACCCCAGACTAGCGGGAGCTACGAGCAGTACTTC. This gives the protein CASRPQTSGSYEQYF.

The chain combines TRBV5-1 with TRBJ2-5; TRBD2 aligns across 7 bases. Germline CDR1 is SGHRS and CDR2 is YFSETQ. J was trimmed by 4 bases and V by 0 bases; bases with no gene match: 6. The CDR3 runs to 15 residues. The CDR3 DNA reads TGCGCCAGCAGCTTGGATCCGGGGGGTAGAGAGACCCAGTACTTC. Its translation: CASSLDPGGRETQYF.

The genes are TRBV20-1 and TRBJ1-5; TRBD1 aligns across 7 bases. V shed 6 bases, J shed 1 base, and the junction held 6 bases outside the gene matches. CDR3 size: 14 residues. Germline V CDR1 and CDR2: DFQATT, SNEGSKA (reference sequence). This CDR3 is CSATRQGSNQPQHF. Written as DNA, the CDR3 is TGCAGTGCCACCCGACAGGGAAGCAATCAGCCCCAGCATTTT.

J is TRBJ1-5 and V is TRBV28; maybe TRBD1 (5 bases). Germline CDR1 is MDHEN and CDR2 is SYDVKM. Trimming took 5 bases from V and 4 from J, leaving 18 bases between them. This CDR3 contains 16 residues. DNA for the CDR3: TGTGCCAGCAGTCTCATTCGGGGGAGGTGGAATCAGCCCCAGCATTTT. It translates to CASSLIRGRWNQPQHF.

The chain uses TRBV7-2 and TRBJ1-2, with D tentatively TRBD1 (5 bases). This CDR3 comprises 14 residues. Trimming stripped 1 base from V and 7 bases from J, with 13 bases between. In germline, CDR1 is SGHTA, CDR2 FQGNSA. CDR3 protein: CASSLEVRGGGYTF. CDR3 sequence (DNA): TGTGCCAGCAGCTTAGAAGTCCGGGGGGGTGGCTACACCTTC.

The rearrangement links TRBV12-3 or TRBV12-4 to TRBJ2-5, with TRBD2 matching 10 bases. Trimming cost V 5 bases and J 5 bases; bases outside gene matches: 8. The CDR3 consists of 15 residues. Here the CDR3 DNA reads TGTGCCAGCAGTCGAGCGGGAGGGCGGTGGGAGACCCAGTACTTC. Its translation: CASSRAGGRWETQYF.

The chain employs TRBV6-1 and TRBJ1-1, with D uncertain. V was pared by 6 bases and J by 5 bases, with 4 bases between. The CDR3 is made up of 10 amino acids. Germline-derived CDR1 and CDR2 are MNHNS and SASEGT. The CDR3 region has the DNA TGTGCCAGCAGAATAACTGAAGCTTTCTTT. It yields the protein CASRITEAFF.

This clonotype occurred once. The chain uses TRBV20-1 and TRBJ1-2, with D uncertain. In germline, CDR1 is DFQATT, CDR2 SNEGSKA (reference sequence). This CDR3 region has 13 residues. The germline V and J ends were trimmed by 2 bases and 1 base, with 8 bases remaining between them. The CDR3 region has the DNA TGCAGTGCTAGACCAGACGGTAACTATGGCTACACCTTC. This gives the protein CSARPDGNYGYTF.

CDR3 amino acids: CASSLVAGASSNEQFF. The CDR3 DNA is TGTGCCAGCAGCTTAGTCGCCGGGGCGAGCAGCAATGAGCAGTTCTTC. The chain carries TRBV7-8 and TRBJ2-1; D tentatively reads TRBD1 or TRBD2 (5 bases each). Trimming took off 1 base at V and 6 bases at J, with 16 bases between the two ends. The CDR3 runs 16 residues. Germline CDR1 SGHVS, CDR2 FQNEAQ.

This clonotype was detected only a few times. The V call is TRBV7-9, the J call TRBJ2-5; TRBD1 matches at 7 bases. CDR1 is SEHNR, CDR2 FQNEAQ, per germline (reference sequence). The CDR3 consists of 14 residues. The V gene end was trimmed by 4 bases and the J gene end by 2 bases; junction bases not matched to a gene: 4. The CDR3 loop reads CASSSGQPQETQYF. The CDR3 nucleotides are TGTGCCAGCAGCTCGGGACAGCCACAAGAGACCCAGTACTTC.

Only one count was recorded for this clonotype. V usage is TRBV20-1 and J usage is TRBJ2-2; TRBD2 might be the D (5 bases). The CDR3 loop spans 15 amino acids. V was trimmed by 6 bases and J by 3 bases, leaving 17 bases between them. CDR1 is DFQATT and CDR2 is SNEGSKA in the germline V gene (reference sequence). CDR3 region: CSALTGGRDTGELFF. The CDR3 coding sequence is TGCAGTGCCCTGACGGGCGGGCGAGACACCGGGGAGCTGTTTTTT.

The chain couples TRBV4-3 to TRBJ1-1, with 9 positions matching TRBD1. Germline-derived CDR1 and CDR2 are LGHNA and YSLEER. The CDR3 runs to 14 residues. The junction had 3 bases not matched to a gene; V was cut back by 4 bases and J by 3 bases. CDR3: CASSPRTGDTEAFF. The CDR3 DNA sequence: TGCGCCAGCAGCCCCAGGACAGGGGACACTGAAGCTTTCTTT.

The rearrangement joins TRBV6-2 or TRBV6-3 to TRBJ2-5, with 7 bases identical to TRBD1. From germline, CDR1 is MNHEY and CDR2 SVGEGT. Germline trimming cut 6 bases from V and 5 bases from J; bases unmatched to any gene: 12. The CDR3 sequence is 15 residues long. As DNA, the CDR3 is TGTGCCAGCAGCCCTGTAGGGGGCAGACTGGAGACCCAGTACTTC. Its protein is CASSPVGGRLETQYF.

This clonotype occurred a few times. The V and J genes are TRBV20-1 and TRBJ1-2; no reliable D call. Between the trimmed V and J ends, which lost 3 bases and 4 bases, there was a span of 18 bases. The CDR3 length is 15 residues. Germline lookup yields CDR1 DFQATT and CDR2 SNEGSKA (reference sequence). CDR3 region: CSASLRPSVSYGYTF. The CDR3 nucleotides read TGCAGTGCTAGTCTCCGACCGTCCGTCAGCTATGGCTACACCTTC.

The chain recombines TRBV6-2 or TRBV6-3 with TRBJ1-1, with D hard to call. CDR3 length: 15 residues. Germline values: CDR1 MNHEY, CDR2 SVGEGT. Trimming cost V 10 bases and J 3 bases, with 21 bases left between them. CDR3 in DNA: TGTGCCATCCAAAACCTCGGGGTTTTCCACACTGAAGCTTTCTTT. As protein: CAIQNLGVFHTEAFF.

J is TRBJ2-3 and V is TRBV20-1, with D uncertain. V lost 3 bases and J lost 4, with 14 bases in between. Germline CDR1 is DFQATT and CDR2 is SNEGSKA (reference sequence). The CDR3 is 14 amino acids. CDR3 sequence reads: CSASPMGPADTQYF. CDR3 in DNA: TGCAGTGCTAGCCCCATGGGTCCCGCAGATACGCAGTATTTT.